The clone carrying this T cell receptor (beta chain) was seen a single time. This specimen comes from a study of blood T cell repertoires in COVID-19. Study background: Acute-phase and convalescent COVID-19 samples originated in the United States, Italy and Spain. PBMCs, B-cell-depleted T cells, or T cells were the source of the cDNA or gDNA that made up the material.

Original processing methods: Researchers report that nucleated cell counts were estimated from reference gene primer amplification. Using immunoSEQ multiplex PCR, the repertoire was profiled, and TCRdb retains in-frame clones only, with some absent. V and J calls and clone size are given by that table; D and trimming were obtained from the DNA. The sample contains about 170,000 clones, more than 65% of which appear only once. V was trimmed by 1 base and J by 0 bases, leaving 11 bases between them. The CDR3 has 16 residues. Germline V CDR1 and CDR2: SGHRS, YFSETQ. The sequenced sample consisted of peripheral blood. The TCR sequence derives from a human donor with acute or convalescent COVID-19. The donor label of this sample is uncertain. The V and J genes are TRBV5-1 and TRBJ1-5, with D possibly being TRBD1 (5 bases). This CDR3 reads CASSLSGGDSNQPQHF. The CDR3 DNA is TGCGCCAGCAGCTTGTCCGGGGGGGATAGCAATCAGCCCCAGCATTTT. The full variable domain, its missing parts supplied by reference TRBV5-1 and TRBJ1-5, is KAGVTQTPRYLIKTRGQQVTLSCSPISGHRSVSWYQQTPGQGLQFLFEYFSETQRNKGNFPGRFSGRQFSNSRSEMNVSTLELGDSALYLCASSLSGGDSNQPQHFGDGTRLSIL.